This T cell receptor beta chain is drawn from a study of Tregs in tolerant kidney transplant recipients. Study conclusions and caveats: Expanding Tregs on activated donor B cells appeared to best identify donor-specific TCRbeta clones. Nucleotide sequences could not be compared across some patients' samples due to primer changes.

Points on this clone: As yet, its antigen is unknown.

Sequencing used immunoSEQ multiplex PCR; TCRdb keeps in-frame clones, though not all of them. The profile shows about 69,000 clones, approximately 91% of them singletons. This CDR3 comprises 14 residues. The V and J ends lost 3 bases and 7 bases, in that order; junction bases with no gene match: 6. Per germline, CDR1 MNHEY and CDR2 SMNVEV (reference sequence). The receptor comes from a human donor who received a combined kidney and bone marrow transplant. This sequence joins TRBV27 and TRBJ2-1; 7 nucleotides line up with TRBD2. This specimen was CD4+ T cells from blood, taken before the transplant. The chain's CDR3 is CASSFTRGWNEQFF. The DNA of the CDR3 is TGTGCCAGCAGTTTTACGCGGGGGTGGAATGAGCAGTTCTTC.